A single sample gave rise to the 25 T cell receptor beta chains below, sequenced in a study of blood T cells in healthy people across ages (dated by TCRdb to the mid-2010s). The library was built by means of 5' RACE. The sequencer listed for this sample is Illumina HiSeq 2500. A second about 7 to 12 cycle PCR used a sample-barcoded 5' primer and a J-beta primer mix. TCRdb reworked the public reads: Q25 trimming with fastp, MiXCR clone assembly, productive beta chains retained. Every entry covers one CDR3 protein and lists the most common genes and DNA from its rows. For this sample the table gives more than 1 million distinct CDR3 sequences, of which 40% to 45% were detected only once. The top ten clones comprise 15% to 20% of the sample. The sequenced sample consisted of blood. The receptors were gathered from a woman aged 55-70 years in good health.

This rearrangement joins TRBV20-1 to TRBJ2-3, with 9 bases matching TRBD2. The CDR3 runs to 15 residues. Germline CDR1 reads DFQATT; CDR2 reads SNEGSKA (reference sequence). V dropped 3 bases and J dropped 2; count of bases not matched to a gene: 6. CDR3 in amino acids: CSASVLAGHTDTQYF. The CDR3 bases are TGCAGTGCTAGTGTGCTAGCGGGACACACAGATACGCAGTATTTT.

The chain has TRBV25-1 and TRBJ2-5; 7 bases agree with TRBD2. There are 13 residues in the CDR3. Per germline, CDR1 MGHDK and CDR2 SYGVNS. With 8 bases clipped from V and 7 bases from J, the junction kept 10 bases outside the gene matches. The CDR3 bases are TGTGCCAGCGGGAGGGACCCACGCGGGACCCAGTACTTC. Protein sequence: CASGRDPRGTQYF. The entire variable domain, with the rest obtained from reference TRBV25-1 and TRBJ2-5, is as follows: EADIYQTPRYLVIGTGKKITLECSQTMGHDKMYWYQQDPGMELHLIHYSYGVNSTEKGDLSSESTVSRIRTEHFPLTLESARPSHTSQYLCASGRDPRGTQYFGPGTRLLVL.

J is TRBJ2-5 and V is TRBV6-1; no reliable D call. This CDR3 is 13 amino acids long. Germline CDR1 reads MNHNS; CDR2 reads SASEGT. Trimming left V 3 bases short and J 5 bases short, with 10 bases between. CDR3 loop: CASSDGPVETQYF. CDR3 coding DNA: TGTGCCAGCAGTGACGGACCCGTGGAGACCCAGTACTTC.

Comment on this clonotype: This CDR3 is missing its conserved last phenylalanine or tryptophan, likely due to a read error. The chain joins TRBV5-6 to TRBJ2-3; tentatively, D is TRBD1 or TRBD2 (6 bases each). Germline loops: CDR1 SGHDT, CDR2 YYEEEE. The V and J ends lost 4 bases and 6 bases respectively, with 15 bases between them. The CDR3 is 14 amino acids. The CDR3 DNA reads TGTGCCAGCAGCCTAAACAGGGCGGGGGATACGCAGTATGTT. It is translated as CASSLNRAGDTQYV.

The CDR3 bases are TGCAGCGTTGAAGGACGGGGCTCCGATTACGAGCAGTACTTC. As protein: CSVEGRGSDYEQYF. The chain combines TRBV29-1 with TRBJ2-7, with D possibly being TRBD1 or TRBD2 (5 bases each). Trimming took 1 base from V and 4 from J, leaving 14 bases between them. CDR1 is SQVTM and CDR2 is ANQGSEA in the germline V gene. The CDR3 is 14 amino acids.

Only one count was recorded for this clonotype. The chain recombines TRBV6-6 with TRBJ2-7; TRBD1 matches 9 bases. This CDR3 comprises 15 residues. V was clipped by 6 bases and J by 1 base; unmatched bases: 7. The germline V gene encodes CDR1 MNHNY and CDR2 SVGAGI (reference sequence). CDR3 DNA sequence: TGTGCCAGCAGACTGACAGGGGGTCTGTCCTACGAGCAGTACTTC. Translation: CASRLTGGLSYEQYF.

This chain links TRBV20-1 with TRBJ2-1; the D is unclear. There are 9 residues in the CDR3. Trimming pared 3 bases from V and 10 bases from J, leaving 4 bases between. CDR1 DFQATT and CDR2 SNEGSKA come from the germline V gene (reference sequence). This CDR3 reads CSARSEQFF. CDR3 DNA: TGCAGTGCTAGGAGCGAGCAGTTCTTC.

This clonotype has a count of ten or more. The chain combines TRBV30 with TRBJ2-2; the D gene could be TRBD1 or TRBD2 (5 bases each). Germline CDR1 and CDR2: GTSNPN and SVGIG (reference sequence). The V gene lost 2 bases and the J gene lost 6 bases, with 10 bases spanning the gap. The CDR3 is 13 residues long. The CDR3 reads CAWSRGESGELFF. The CDR3, as DNA: TGTGCCTGGAGTCGAGGGGAGTCCGGGGAGCTGTTTTTT. The entire variable domain, with the rest obtained from reference TRBV30 and TRBJ2-2, is as follows: SQTIHQWPATLVQPVGSPLSLECTVEGTSNPNLYWYRQAAGRGLQLLFYSVGIGQISSEVPQNLSASRPQDRQFILSSKKLLLSDSGFYLCAWSRGESGELFFGEGSRLTVL.

This clonotype appeared a few times. The V gene is TRBV10-3, the J gene TRBJ2-1, with 9 bases matching TRBD2. Germline CDR1 and CDR2: ENHRY and SYGVKD. V trimming: 0 bases; J trimming: 6 bases; junction bases outside the gene matches: 6. The CDR3 has 16 residues. The CDR3 nucleotides are TGTGCCATCAGTGAGTCGAGGGCTAGCGGGATCAATGAGCAGTTCTTC. This encodes CAISESRASGINEQFF.

This chain links TRBV30 with TRBJ2-7; 7 bases are a match to TRBD1. The CDR3 is 12 residues long. Germline assignment: CDR1 GTSNPN and CDR2 SVGIG (reference sequence). The J segment lost 3 bases and the V segment lost 4 bases, leaving 3 bases of the junction unmatched. CDR3 amino acids: CAWKGQNYEQYF. The CDR3 DNA is TGTGCCTGGAAGGGACAGAACTACGAGCAGTACTTC.

The CDR3: CASSYPEGQNHLLSPQHF. The CDR3 bases are TGTGCCAGCAGTTACCCGGAGGGACAGAATCATCTGCTGTCGCCCCAGCATTTT. The genes are TRBV6-2 or TRBV6-3 and TRBJ1-5, with 7 bases aligning to TRBD1. Germline CDR1 and CDR2: MNHEY and SVGEGT. This CDR3 comprises 18 residues. V shed 2 bases and J 9 bases; nucleotides not matched to a gene: 19.

This clonotype was seen a handful of times. The chain carries TRBV6-5 and TRBJ2-7, with TRBD1 identical over 12 bases. CDR1 and CDR2 (germline): MNHEY, SVGAGI. The CDR3 totals 14 residues. V was clipped by 6 bases and J by 4 bases; unmatched bases: 4. CDR3 nucleotide sequence: TGTGCCAGCAGAATGGGACAGGGGGCATACGAGCAGTACTTC. It codes for CASRMGQGAYEQYF.

The V gene is TRBV7-2, the J gene TRBJ2-7, with D maybe TRBD2 (6 bases). CDR1 and CDR2 (germline): SGHTA, FQGNSA. The CDR3 has 14 amino acids. Trimming took 5 bases from V and 6 from J, leaving 17 bases between them. CDR3 in amino acids: CASSPGLRRSEQYF. The CDR3 nucleotides are TGTGCCAGCAGCCCAGGACTACGACGCTCCGAGCAGTACTTC.

The V call is TRBV28, the J call TRBJ1-1; D is unresolved. This CDR3 spans 13 amino acids. The V end was cut by 7 bases, the J end by 10 bases, with 19 bases between. The germline V gene has CDR1 MDHEN and CDR2 SYDVKM. CDR3 in amino acids: CASTLAAGVGAFF. The CDR3 region has the DNA TGTGCCAGCACGCTAGCCGCCGGGGTCGGAGCTTTCTTT.

This clonotype was detected only once. The chain joins TRBV7-2 to TRBJ2-7, with TRBD1 matching 7 bases. The V gene's germline CDR1 is SGHTA and CDR2 FQGNSA. V shed 8 bases, J shed 0 bases, and the junction held 7 bases outside the gene matches. The CDR3 runs to 14 residues. The CDR3: CASRSGTASYEQYF. The CDR3 coding sequence is TGTGCCAGCCGCTCGGGGACAGCCTCCTACGAGCAGTACTTC.

This clonotype was detected only once. The chain is built from TRBV7-2 and TRBJ1-1; the match to TRBD1 covers 9 bases. The CDR3 consists of 16 residues. V dropped 3 bases and J dropped 1; count of bases not matched to a gene: 6. Germline lookup yields CDR1 SGHTA and CDR2 FQGNSA. The CDR3 reads CASSLGTGPKNTEAFF. The CDR3 DNA sequence: TGTGCCAGCAGCTTGGGGACAGGGCCCAAGAACACTGAAGCTTTCTTT.

V gene TRBV21-1 combines with J gene TRBJ2-5; the table names TRBD1, a call not compared with the DNA. TRBV21-1 constitutes a pseudogene. CDR3 length equals 15 residues. As DNA, the CDR3 is TGTGCCAGCACGCGGACAGGGGGCGAGTTTGAGACCCAGTACTTC. Encoded protein: CASTRTGGEFETQYF.

The rearrangement links TRBV9 to TRBJ2-4; tentative D call: TRBD1 (5 bases). Matching the DNA end better, TRBJ2-7 makes the J call doubtful. Germline CDR1 reads SGDLS; CDR2 reads YYNGEE. This CDR3 region has 14 residues. CDR3 in amino acids: CASSAGPGKDEQYF. The CDR3 nucleotides read TGTGCCAGCAGCGCAGGGCCAGGCAAGGACGAGCAGTACTTC.

A few counts support this clonotype. The gene calls are TRBV20-1 and TRBJ2-1; 7 positions match TRBD1. Germline loops: CDR1 DFQATT, CDR2 SNEGSKA (reference sequence). The CDR3 length is 15 residues. V shed 6 bases, J shed 6 bases, and the junction held 14 bases outside the gene matches. CDR3 residues: CSAPKVRGRANEQFF. The CDR3 coding sequence is TGCAGTGCGCCGAAGGTGAGGGGGCGCGCCAATGAGCAGTTCTTC.

The chain employs TRBV24-1 and TRBJ2-5, with a tentative D call TRBD1 (5 bases). The J call could be wrong; TRBJ2-7 is a better fit for the DNA end. Germline V gene sequence: CDR1 KGHDR, CDR2 SFDVKD. The CDR3 runs to 14 residues. This CDR3 is CATSDSKGPHEQYF. The CDR3 DNA reads TGTGCCACCAGTGATTCCAAGGGGCCCCACGAGCAGTACTTC.

This clonotype was seen just once. J is TRBJ2-7 and V is TRBV20-1; the D gene is possibly TRBD2 (6 bases). The CDR3 runs to 14 residues. Trimming stripped 4 bases from V and 1 base from J, with 14 bases between. Germline-derived CDR1 and CDR2 are DFQATT and SNEGSKA (reference sequence). The CDR3 sequence: CSAIREGTSYEQYF. The CDR3 coding sequence is TGCAGTGCTATCAGGGAAGGGACTTCCTACGAGCAGTACTTC.

This clonotype has a count of ten or more. V gene TRBV10-3 combines with J gene TRBJ2-5; no clear D. Germline assignment: CDR1 ENHRY and CDR2 SYGVKD. Trimming cost V 2 bases and J 5 bases, with 9 bases left between them. The CDR3 is 13 residues long. The CDR3 protein is CAISEVQGETQYF. The CDR3 DNA reads TGTGCCATCAGTGAGGTTCAAGGGGAGACCCAGTACTTC.

The chain combines TRBV4-1 with TRBJ1-5; D gene uncertain. The CDR3 is made up of 16 amino acids. Per the germline V gene, CDR1 is MGHRA and CDR2 is YSYEKL. Trimming cost V 0 bases and J 1 base, with 10 bases left between them. The CDR3 sequence: CASSQEGRKSNQPQHF. Here the CDR3 DNA reads TGCGCCAGCAGCCAAGAAGGGAGGAAGAGCAATCAGCCCCAGCATTTT.

The rearrangement joins TRBV20-1 to TRBJ2-5; TRBD1 might be the D (5 bases). The CDR3 has 13 residues. CDR1 and CDR2 from the germline V gene are DFQATT and SNEGSKA (reference sequence). V lost 4 bases, J lost 4 bases, and 13 bases lay in between. The CDR3: CSATAQGRETQYF. The CDR3 nucleotides read TGCAGTGCTACTGCTCAGGGTCGAGAGACCCAGTACTTC.

This clonotype turned up a few times. The chain employs TRBV27 and TRBJ2-4; D not certain. The J call is uncertain, as TRBJ2-7 better fits the DNA end. CDR1 and CDR2 (germline): MNHEY, SMNVEV (reference sequence). This CDR3 has 13 residues. This CDR3 is CASSPSQYYEQYF. The CDR3 bases are TGTGCCAGCAGCCCCTCGCAATACTACGAGCAGTACTTC.